Shown below are 15 T cell receptor beta chains from a single sample sequenced in a study of tumor-infiltrating lymphocytes in localized non-small cell lung cancer. Generated by immunoSEQ multiplex PCR, the TCRdb table keeps only in-frame clones and is missing some. The table lists around 25,000 clones, around 67% of them singletons. The specimen was lung tumor tissue. Every receptor here comes from a human donor with non-small cell lung cancer.

The V gene is TRBV5-5, the J gene TRBJ2-5, with D possibly being TRBD2 (5 bases). Per the germline V gene, CDR1 is SGHKS and CDR2 is YYEKEE (reference sequence). V lost 1 base and J 0 bases, leaving 7 bases between the germline ends. This CDR3 spans 14 amino acids. CDR3 residues: CASSLSGNQETQYF. The CDR3 DNA sequence: TGTGCCAGCAGCTTGAGCGGCAACCAAGAGACCCAGTACTTC.

A few counts support this clone. V usage is TRBV6-1 and J usage is TRBJ1-5; maybe TRBD1 (5 bases). Trimming left V 3 bases short and J 0 bases short, with 9 bases between. Germline CDR1 and CDR2: MNHNS and SASEGT. This CDR3 has 15 residues. The CDR3 loop reads CASSDMGHSNQPQHF. For the CDR3, the DNA is TGTGCCAGCAGTGATATGGGGCATAGCAATCAGCCCCAGCATTTT.

V gene TRBV25-1 combines with J gene TRBJ1-2; 9 nucleotides line up with TRBD1. The CDR3 is 14 amino acids. CDR1 and CDR2 (germline): MGHDK, SYGVNS. V trimming: 2 bases; J trimming: 5 bases; junction bases outside the gene matches: 3. Here the CDR3 reads CASSELGQGYGYTF. The CDR3 DNA reads TGTGCCAGCAGTGAACTGGGACAGGGATATGGCTACACCTTC.

The chain is built from TRBV10-3 and TRBJ2-3; 7 nucleotides agree with TRBD2. The CDR3 has 13 residues. The junction had 7 bases not matched to a gene; V was cut back by 10 bases and J by 3 bases. The V gene's germline CDR1 is ENHRY and CDR2 SYGVKD. CDR3 sequence (DNA): TGTGCCACGCGCGGGAGCGGAACAGATACGCAGTATTTT. This gives the protein CATRGSGTDTQYF.

The gene calls are TRBV5-5 and TRBJ2-7; 11 nucleotides align to TRBD1. Germline V lookup: CDR1 SGHKS, CDR2 YYEKEE (reference sequence). The CDR3 is 14 residues long. The ends lost 3 bases at V and 4 bases at J; junction bases unmatched: 3. For the CDR3, the DNA is TGTGCCAGCAGCTCTGGACAGGGGGCTTACGAGCAGTACTTC. Translated: CASSSGQGAYEQYF. The full variable domain, in which reference TRBV5-5 and TRBJ2-7 provide the parts outside the CDR3, is DAGVTQSPTHLIKTRGQQVTLRCSPISGHKSVSWYQQVLGQGPQFIFQYYEKEERGRGNFPDRFSARQFPNYSSELNVNALLLGDSALYLCASSSGQGAYEQYFGPGTRLTVT.

The chain has TRBV29-1 and TRBJ2-1; maybe TRBD2 (6 bases). CDR3 length: 11 residues. Germline values: CDR1 SQVTM, CDR2 ANQGSEA. Trimming cost V 7 bases and J 4 bases, with 8 bases left between them. CDR3 sequence (DNA): TGCAGCGGCCGGGAGTACAATGAGCAGTTCTTC. Translated: CSGREYNEQFF.

This chain connects TRBV30 to TRBJ1-2; no definite D call. The CDR3 totals 13 residues. Germline values: CDR1 GTSNPN, CDR2 SVGIG (reference sequence). Trimming pared 6 bases from V and 1 base from J, leaving 12 bases between. CDR3 in amino acids: CACTPGYNYGYTF. As DNA, the CDR3 is TGTGCCTGCACACCGGGTTATAACTATGGCTACACCTTC.

This clone has just a few counts. The V gene is TRBV7-2, the J gene TRBJ2-7; D gene uncertain. This CDR3 is built from 11 residues. CDR1 and CDR2 (germline): SGHTA, FQGNSA. The germline V and J ends were trimmed by 3 bases and 7 bases, with 7 bases remaining between them. Written as DNA, the CDR3 is TGTGCCAGCAGCTTTGGTTTGGAGCAGTACTTC. Protein product: CASSFGLEQYF.

This chain connects TRBV4-3 to TRBJ2-2; TRBD2 aligns across 9 bases. The J segment lost 5 bases and the V segment lost 0 bases, leaving 10 bases of the junction unmatched. The CDR3 has 18 residues. Germline values: CDR1 LGHNA, CDR2 YSLEER. In DNA form, the CDR3 reads TGCGCCAGCAGCCAAGATCGGCCTAGCGGGGTCCCAACCGGGGAGCTGTTTTTT. Translating gives CASSQDRPSGVPTGELFF.

This clone was found a few times. The chain couples TRBV6-1 to TRBJ1-6, with 10 bases lining up with TRBD1. V lost 1 base and J lost 8; bases outside the gene matches: 2. The CDR3 length is 15 residues. Germline values: CDR1 MNHNS, CDR2 SASEGT. The CDR3 DNA reads TGTGCCAGCAGTGAAGGGGACAGGGGTGATTCACCCCTCCACTTT. The encoded protein is CASSEGDRGDSPLHF.

This sequence joins TRBV20-1 and TRBJ1-5, with D unresolved. The V and J ends lost 3 bases and 5 bases respectively, with 5 bases between them. The V gene's germline CDR1 is DFQATT and CDR2 SNEGSKA (reference sequence). CDR3 length: 11 amino acids. As DNA, the CDR3 is TGCAGTGCTAGCGGGGATCAGCCCCAGCATTTT. Its protein is CSASGDQPQHF.

This clone was found once. The chain is built from TRBV5-1 and TRBJ2-1; D could derive from TRBD1 or TRBD2 (6 bases each). Trimming stripped 0 bases from V and 7 bases from J, with 17 bases between. The CDR3 runs 16 residues. Per germline, CDR1 SGHRS and CDR2 YFSETQ. Here the CDR3 reads CASSLVIGGLVNEQFF. The CDR3 nucleotides read TGCGCCAGCAGCTTGGTGATTGGGGGGCTTGTGAATGAGCAGTTCTTC. Full variable domain (missing parts from reference TRBV5-1 and TRBJ2-1): KAGVTQTPRYLIKTRGQQVTLSCSPISGHRSVSWYQQTPGQGLQFLFEYFSETQRNKGNFPGRFSGRQFSNSRSEMNVSTLELGDSALYLCASSLVIGGLVNEQFFGPGTRLTVL.

This chain uses TRBV28 with TRBJ2-7; 10 bases are a match to TRBD1. V was pared by 6 bases and J by 2 bases, with 7 bases of the junction left unmatched. CDR3 length: 15 amino acids. The germline V gene encodes CDR1 MDHEN and CDR2 SYDVKM. The CDR3 DNA sequence: TGTGCCAGCAGGATCTCCGGGACAGGGGCCTACGAGCAGTACTTC. The encoded protein is CASRISGTGAYEQYF.

The V call is TRBV5-1, the J call TRBJ1-1; a possible D gene is TRBD1 (5 bases). V dropped 4 bases and J dropped 0 bases, with 10 bases sitting between them. Germline V gene lookup returns CDR1 SGHRS and CDR2 YFSETQ. This CDR3 is 14 amino acids long. CDR3 protein: CASSRDGLNTEAFF. CDR3 nucleotide sequence: TGCGCCAGCAGCCGGGACGGATTGAACACTGAAGCTTTCTTT. Using reference TRBV5-1 and TRBJ1-1 for the parts outside the CDR3, the full variable domain is KAGVTQTPRYLIKTRGQQVTLSCSPISGHRSVSWYQQTPGQGLQFLFEYFSETQRNKGNFPGRFSGRQFSNSRSEMNVSTLELGDSALYLCASSRDGLNTEAFFGQGTRLTVV.

The chain carries TRBV4-3 and TRBJ2-1; tentatively, D is TRBD1 or TRBD2 (5 bases each). The CDR3 is 18 residues long. Germline loops: CDR1 LGHNA, CDR2 YSLEER. Trimming took off 4 bases at V and 3 bases at J, with 22 bases between the two ends. The CDR3 DNA follows: TGCGCCAGCAGCCGAATAAGGGGTCAGGGAGCAAACTACAATGAGCAGTTCTTC. As protein: CASSRIRGQGANYNEQFF.